The 18 T cell receptor beta chains below come from one sample, sequenced in a study of T-cell memory formation after mild COVID-19. One entry per CDR3 protein results from TCRdb running MiXCR on the 5' RACE reads. The data contain 340,000 or so distinct CDR3 sequences, under 15% of them seen just once; the ten biggest clones take up around a fifth. The specimen was PBMCs or a T cell subset sorted from them (not recorded which). These receptors were taken from a man in his late teens or twenties who had mild COVID-19 (a few samples of this study predate the infection). Cell type and time point are not known.

J is TRBJ2-2 and V is TRBV20-1; maybe TRBD2 (5 bases). This CDR3 comprises 12 residues. V was trimmed by 7 bases and J by 5 bases, leaving 11 bases between them. Germline V gene data show CDR1 as DFQATT and CDR2 as SNEGSKA (reference sequence). Here the CDR3 reads CSVPDSTGELFF. In DNA form, the CDR3 reads TGCAGTGTTCCGGACTCGACCGGGGAGCTGTTTTTT.

This clonotype has a handful of counts. The chain combines TRBV4-3 with TRBJ2-3; the D gene could be TRBD1 or TRBD2 (6 bases each). The V end lost 7 bases, the J end lost 2 bases, and 13 bases lay between the germline ends. The germline V gene has CDR1 LGHNA and CDR2 YSLEER. This CDR3 is built from 14 residues. The CDR3 region has the DNA TGCGCCAGCAAACTGACGGGGGCCACAGATACGCAGTATTTT. It yields the protein CASKLTGATDTQYF.

The chain employs TRBV12-3 or TRBV12-4 and TRBJ1-1, with TRBD1 identical over 8 bases. The CDR3 is 13 amino acids. V was pared by 3 bases and J by 7 bases, with 4 bases of the junction left unmatched. The CDR3 region is CASSFAQGVEAFF. The CDR3, as DNA: TGTGCCAGCAGTTTCGCACAGGGGGTTGAAGCTTTCTTT.

Written as DNA, the CDR3 is TGCGCCAGCAGCCAAGGGTTACGACAGTATGGCTACACCTTC. It translates to CASSQGLRQYGYTF. The V gene is TRBV4-3, the J gene TRBJ1-2, with D maybe TRBD1 (5 bases). Trimming cost V 1 base and J 5 bases, with 11 bases left between them. CDR1 is LGHNA and CDR2 is YSLEER in the germline V gene. This CDR3 has 14 amino acids.

The chain links TRBV4-3 to TRBJ1-5, with unresolved D. V shed 0 bases and J shed 3 bases, with 9 bases lying between them. Germline CDR1 and CDR2: LGHNA and YSLEER. There are 15 residues in the CDR3. CDR3 DNA sequence: TGCGCCAGCAGCCAAGATTTCAGTTTCAATCAGCCCCAGCATTTT. It specifies CASSQDFSFNQPQHF.

The sample holds a few counts of this clonotype. The chain links TRBV5-4 to TRBJ2-3; no clear D. Germline values: CDR1 SGHNT, CDR2 YYREEE (reference sequence). V lost 3 bases to trimming and J lost 3 bases, with 20 bases between them. This CDR3 region has 17 residues. The CDR3 DNA is TGTGCCAGCAGCTCACTAAGCCAGGCTTTAGTGACAGATACGCAGTATTTT. Residues: CASSSLSQALVTDTQYF.

The rearrangement uses TRBV24-1 and TRBJ2-1, with TRBD1 as a possible D gene (6 bases). CDR3 length: 14 residues. Trimming pared 4 bases from V and 8 bases from J, leaving 14 bases between. The germline gives CDR1 KGHDR, CDR2 SFDVKD. CDR3 sequence (DNA): TGTGCCACCAGTGAACTGGGACAAGTCGATGAGCAGTTCTTC. Its protein is CATSELGQVDEQFF.

J is TRBJ1-6 and V is TRBV5-1, with D possibly TRBD1 on 6 matching bases. Trimming removed 1 base at V and 9 bases at J, with 11 bases between. The CDR3 is 14 residues long. The germline CDR1 and CDR2 sequences are SGHRS and YFSETQ. The CDR3 nucleotides read TGCGCCAGCAGCTTGCAACAGGGAGGTTCACCCCTCCACTTT. Residues: CASSLQQGGSPLHF.

The chain uses TRBV5-6 and TRBJ1-1; D gene unclear. This CDR3 spans 15 amino acids. The ends were cut back, 0 bases at V and 1 base at J, with 10 bases in the middle. Germline V gene sequence: CDR1 SGHDT, CDR2 YYEEEE. CDR3 sequence: CASSLARAGNTEAFF. CDR3 coding DNA: TGTGCCAGCAGCTTGGCCCGGGCAGGGAACACTGAAGCTTTCTTT.

V and J are TRBV5-5 and TRBJ1-5; the D is unclear. This CDR3 has 13 residues. V was clipped by 5 bases and J by 9 bases, with 15 bases between them. Germline V lookup: CDR1 SGHKS, CDR2 YYEKEE (reference sequence). The CDR3 DNA follows: TGTGCCAGCAGACTCTGGACCGAGGGGCCCCAGCATTTT. Its protein product is CASRLWTEGPQHF.

This chain connects TRBV20-1 to TRBJ1-4; D gene ambiguous. The length of the CDR3 is 13 residues. The ends were cut back, 3 bases at V and 0 bases at J, with 5 bases in the middle. CDR1 is DFQATT and CDR2 is SNEGSKA in the germline V gene (reference sequence). DNA for the CDR3: TGCAGTGCTAGTCGACCAACTAATGAAAAACTGTTTTTT. Its translation: CSASRPTNEKLFF.

This clonotype appeared once. The chain combines TRBV20-1 with TRBJ2-7; D might be TRBD2 (6 bases). The germline CDR1 and CDR2 sequences are DFQATT and SNEGSKA (reference sequence). Deletions cut 6 bases from V and 2 bases from J, with 11 bases between. The CDR3 runs 12 residues. For the CDR3, the DNA is TGCAGTGCCCCGGCGGGAACCTACGAGCAGTACTTC. This encodes CSAPAGTYEQYF.

This clonotype was seen more than once but under ten times. The rearrangement links TRBV9 to TRBJ2-5; TRBD1 is a possible D gene (6 bases). V was clipped by 2 bases and J by 4 bases, with 9 bases between them. The CDR3 covers 13 residues. CDR1 and CDR2 from the germline V gene are SGDLS and YYNGEE. The CDR3 loop reads CASSVRRGETQYF. The CDR3 DNA sequence: TGTGCCAGCAGCGTGCGCAGGGGAGAGACCCAGTACTTC.

The chain joins TRBV11-3 to TRBJ2-2; 9 bases fit TRBD2. With 5 bases clipped from V and 5 bases from J, the junction kept 9 bases outside the gene matches. From germline, CDR1 is SGHNT and CDR2 YENEEA. This CDR3 has 16 residues. The CDR3 is CASSHDVSGGTGELFF. DNA of the CDR3: TGTGCCAGCAGCCATGACGTTAGCGGGGGTACCGGGGAGCTGTTTTTT. Full variable domain (missing parts from reference TRBV11-3 and TRBJ2-2): EAGVVQSPRYKIIEKKQPVAFWCNPISGHNTLYWYLQNLGQGPELLIRYENEEAVDDSQLPKDRFSAERLKGVDSTLKIQPAELGDSAVYLCASSHDVSGGTGELFFGEGSRLTVL.

This clonotype turned up a few times. The J gene is TRBJ2-1, the V gene TRBV5-1, with 9 bases aligning to TRBD1. CDR1 is SGHRS and CDR2 is YFSETQ in the germline V gene. This CDR3 is 17 amino acids long. With 0 bases clipped from V and 5 bases from J, the junction kept 9 bases outside the gene matches. CDR3 nucleotides: TGCGCCAGCAGCTTGGCGATAGGGACAGGGTGGCACAATGAGCAGTTCTTC. Protein product: CASSLAIGTGWHNEQFF.

V and J are TRBV21-1 and TRBJ1-1; the table calls TRBD1, which could not be checked here. TRBV21-1 is given as a pseudogene. This CDR3 is built from 16 residues. The CDR3 DNA follows: TGTGCCAGCAGCAAAATCCCCCCCTTCACGGACACTGAAGCTTTCTTT. It codes for CASSKIPPFTDTEAFF.

This clonotype has only a few counts. V usage is TRBV5-6 and J usage is TRBJ2-3, with D maybe TRBD1 (5 bases). CDR1 is SGHDT, CDR2 YYEEEE, per germline. V was clipped by 5 bases and J by 0 bases, with 16 bases between them. This CDR3 has 16 amino acids. CDR3 nucleotides: TGTGCCAGCAGTGTCTTCGGACAAGGAAGCACAGATACGCAGTATTTT. This translates into CASSVFGQGSTDTQYF.

This clonotype was seen many times. The genes are TRBV18 and TRBJ2-5, with 8 bases lining up with TRBD1. Germline CDR1 and CDR2: KGHSH and LQKENI. CDR3 length equals 15 residues. Trimming cost V 2 bases and J 1 base; bases outside gene matches: 3. In DNA, the CDR3 is TGTGCCAGCTCACCATCGGACAGGGCCCAAGAGACCCAGTACTTC. It codes for CASSPSDRAQETQYF.